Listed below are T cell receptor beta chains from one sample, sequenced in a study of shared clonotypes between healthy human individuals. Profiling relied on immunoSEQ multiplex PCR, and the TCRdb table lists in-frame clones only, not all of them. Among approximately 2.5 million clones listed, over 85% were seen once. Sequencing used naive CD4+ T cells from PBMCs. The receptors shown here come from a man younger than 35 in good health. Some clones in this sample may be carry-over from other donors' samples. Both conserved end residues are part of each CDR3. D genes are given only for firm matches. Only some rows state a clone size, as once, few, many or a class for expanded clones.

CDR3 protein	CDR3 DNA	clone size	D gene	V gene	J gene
CASSQQVSVSGANVLTF	TGCGCCAGCAGCCAACAAGTGTCCGTGTCTGGGGCCAACGTCCTGACTTTC	.	.	TRBV5-1	TRBJ2-6
CASSGRQNLGYGYTF	TGTGCCAGCAGCGGACGACAAAATCTCGGCTATGGCTACACCTTC	.	.	TRBV9	TRBJ1-2
CATGAVQSVGGYTF	TGTGCCACTGGGGCAGTCCAAAGCGTCGGTGGCTACACCTTC	.	.	TRBV11-2	TRBJ1-2
CASSLEGPAPQHF	TGTGCCAGCAGCTTAGAAGGACCTGCTCCCCAGCATTTT	.	.	TRBV7-2	TRBJ1-5
CASSLGVEQGVHEQFF	TGTGCCAGCAGCTTAGGAGTGGAACAGGGAGTGCATGAGCAGTTCTTC	.	.	TRBV7-3	TRBJ2-1
CASSAVTDRNYGYAF	TGTGCCAGCAGCGCCGTTACTGACAGGAACTATGGCTACGCCTTC	.	.	TRBV5-4	TRBJ1-2
CASRRGLAILKGNEQFF	TGTGCCAGCAGGCGCGGACTAGCGATTCTTAAAGGCAATGAGCAGTTCTTC	.	TRBD2	TRBV27	TRBJ2-1
CASSQNRGSEQYF	TGTGCCAGCAGCCAAAACAGGGGAAGCGAGCAGTACTTC	.	TRBD1	TRBV14	TRBJ2-7
CASNGGRKTQYF	TGTGCCAGCAATGGGGGGAGAAAGACCCAGTACTTC	.	.	TRBV6-6	TRBJ2-5
CASRMMHDSPLHF	TGTGCCAGCAGGATGATGCACGATTCACCCCTCCACTTT	.	.	TRBV7-2	TRBJ1-6
CASSPVGSILREQYF	TGTGCCAGCAGTCCCGTTGGTAGCATCCTGCGCGAGCAGTACTTC	.	.	TRBV27	TRBJ2-7
CASRGTGNTEAFF	TGTGCCAGCAGGGGCACGGGGAACACTGAAGCTTTCTTT	.	.	TRBV6-5	TRBJ1-1
CAWSEGAEDNEQFF	TGTGCCTGGAGTGAGGGAGCGGAGGACAATGAGCAGTTCTTC	.	.	TRBV30	TRBJ2-1
CASSSTVRVADYNEQFF	TGTGCCAGCAGTTCCACCGTAAGGGTAGCAGACTACAATGAGCAGTTCTTC	.	.	TRBV28	TRBJ2-1
CASSDRGGTQYF	TGTGCCAGCAGCGACCGCGGGGGGACCCAGTACTTC	.	TRBD2	TRBV2	TRBJ2-5
CASSLRLAGDNTGELFF	TGTGCCAGCAGCTTGAGGCTAGCGGGTGATAACACCGGGGAGCTGTTTTTT	.	TRBD2	TRBV5-4	TRBJ2-2
CASAQGTNLLFHEQYF	TGTGCCAGCGCACAGGGTACTAATCTCCTTTTCCACGAGCAGTACTTC	.	.	TRBV19	TRBJ2-7
CASSPPSDEQYF	TGTGCCAGCTCACCGCCTAGTGACGAGCAGTACTTC	.	.	TRBV18	TRBJ2-7
CASSERGRGGNTIYF	TGTGCCAGCAGTGAAAGGGGCCGAGGAGGAAACACCATATATTTT	.	.	TRBV6-1	TRBJ1-3
CASSQGGRQGPPYEQYF	TGCGCCAGCAGCCAGGGGGGTCGACAGGGGCCCCCCTACGAGCAGTACTTC	.	TRBD1	TRBV4-1	TRBJ2-7
CASSPGTVNYGYTF	TGTGCCAGCAGCCCCGGGACGGTGAACTATGGCTACACCTTC	.	.	TRBV11-1	TRBJ1-2
CASSEGRQENTEAFF	TGTGCCAGCAGTGAAGGTCGGCAGGAGAACACTGAAGCTTTCTTT	.	.	TRBV6-1	TRBJ1-1
CASSTRLEPQHF	TGTGCCAGCAGCACTCGCCTGGAGCCCCAGCATTTT	.	.	TRBV7-9	TRBJ1-5
CASSLRASGTDTQYF	TGTGCCAGCAGCTTACGAGCGAGCGGGACAGATACGCAGTATTTT	.	.	TRBV7-8	TRBJ2-3
CASSSYRGSNQPQHF	TGTGCCAGCAGTTCCTACAGGGGTTCCAATCAGCCCCAGCATTTT	.	TRBD1	TRBV27	TRBJ1-5
CASSFRGRGGNQPQHF	TGTGCCAGCAGTTTCCGAGGGAGGGGCGGCAATCAGCCCCAGCATTTT	.	.	TRBV27	TRBJ1-5
CASSFDSSGNTIYF	TGTGCCAGTAGCTTCGACAGCTCTGGAAACACCATATATTTT	.	.	TRBV19	TRBJ1-3
CASSSESDTQYF	TGCGCCAGCAGCTCGGAATCAGATACGCAGTATTTT	.	.	TRBV5-1	TRBJ2-3
CASSLRQGAGYTF	TGTGCCAGCAGCCTACGACAGGGGGCTGGCTACACCTTC	.	TRBD1	TRBV7-2	TRBJ1-2
CSVIRDRGQETQYF	TGCAGCGTTATCCGGGACAGGGGGCAAGAGACCCAGTACTTC	.	TRBD1	TRBV29-1	TRBJ2-5
CASSLRSTSGTDTQYF	TGTGCCAGCAGCTTAAGGTCCACTAGCGGCACAGATACGCAGTATTTT	.	TRBD2	TRBV7-3	TRBJ2-3
CASSLDWGSYNEQFF	TGTGCCAGCAGCTTAGATTGGGGCAGCTACAATGAGCAGTTCTTC	.	.	TRBV11-2	TRBJ2-1
CACRTGLTLNTEAFF	TGTGCCTGCCGCACAGGGCTTACTTTGAACACTGAAGCTTTCTTT	.	.	TRBV30	TRBJ1-1
CASSPPGLAEQQFF	TGTGCCAGCTCACCCCCAGGACTAGCGGAACAGCAGTTCTTC	.	TRBD2	TRBV18	TRBJ2-1
CASSHGPGQGTDTQYF	TGTGCCAGCAGCCACGGCCCGGGACAGGGGACAGATACGCAGTATTTT	.	TRBD1	TRBV7-2	TRBJ2-3
CASSPRAGLVSYNEQFF	TGTGCCAGCAGCCCCCGTGCGGGACTGGTCTCTTACAATGAGCAGTTCTTC	.	.	TRBV7-9	TRBJ2-1
CASSKSTSGDRYDGQYF	TGTGCCAGTAGTAAGTCGACTAGCGGGGACAGGTACGATGGGCAGTACTTC	.	TRBD2	TRBV19	TRBJ2-7
CASSLVGAADVGTDTQYF	TGTGCCAGCAGCTTAGTCGGGGCAGCAGATGTAGGCACAGATACGCAGTATTTT	.	.	TRBV5-5	TRBJ2-3
CASSFPSRGQDIQYF	TGTGCCAGCAGTTTTCCATCCAGGGGGCAGGACATTCAGTACTTC	.	TRBD1	TRBV28	TRBJ2-4
CASSLHLPGQGAADTQYF	TGTGCCAGCAGTTTACACTTACCGGGACAGGGGGCGGCAGATACGCAGTATTTT	.	TRBD1	TRBV27	TRBJ2-3
CAISESKVNDGYTF	TGTGCCATCAGTGAGTCGAAGGTAAACGATGGCTACACCTTC	.	.	TRBV10-3	TRBJ1-2
CASSSTDTQYF	TGTGCCAGCAGTAGCACAGATACGCAGTATTTT	.	.	TRBV25-1	TRBJ2-3
CASSRGETTRNTEAFF	TGTGCCAGCAGCCGAGGGGAAACAACGAGGAACACTGAAGCTTTCTTT	.	.	TRBV7-9	TRBJ1-1
CASTGPHRKTQYF	TGTGCCAGTACGGGACCGCATAGAAAGACCCAGTACTTC	.	.	TRBV19	TRBJ2-5
CASSPRQALNTEAFF	TGTGCCAGCAGCCCTAGACAGGCCTTGAACACTGAAGCTTTCTTT	.	.	TRBV11-2	TRBJ1-1
CASSPRDRGTGELFF	TGCGCCAGCAGCCCCAGGGACAGGGGGACCGGGGAGCTGTTTTTT	.	TRBD1	TRBV5-1	TRBJ2-2
CASSLPLAAYEQYF	TGTGCCAGCAGTTTACCACTAGCGGCCTACGAGCAGTACTTC	.	TRBD2	TRBV28	TRBJ2-7
CAIRPDRGGHNEQFF	TGTGCCATCAGACCCGACAGGGGAGGGCACAATGAGCAGTTCTTC	.	.	TRBV10-3	TRBJ2-1
CASSLGPLPGGNNEQFF	TGCGCCAGCAGCTTGGGGCCCCTGCCAGGGGGGAACAATGAGCAGTTCTTC	once	.	TRBV5-1	TRBJ2-1
CASSLFSGGPSYEQYF	TGCGCCAGCAGCTTGTTTTCGGGGGGCCCTTCCTACGAGCAGTACTTC	.	.	TRBV5-1	TRBJ2-7
CASSPGGQGLPEQYF	TGTGCCAGCAGCCCTGGAGGACAGGGGTTGCCCGAGCAGTACTTC	.	TRBD1	TRBV11-3	TRBJ2-7
CASSSRGHEQFF	TGCGCCAGCAGTTCCAGGGGCCATGAGCAGTTCTTC	.	.	TRBV5-1	TRBJ2-1
CASSVGQVDQPQHF	TGTGCCAGCAGCGTCGGTCAGGTTGATCAGCCCCAGCATTTT	.	.	TRBV9	TRBJ1-5
CASSVQAGAQFF	TGTGCCAGCAGCGTCCAAGCGGGAGCGCAGTTCTTC	.	TRBD2	TRBV9	TRBJ2-1
CASSLIGESTDTQYF	TGTGCCAGCAGTTTGATTGGGGAAAGCACAGATACGCAGTATTTT	once	.	TRBV28	TRBJ2-3
CASSLGLLTYEQYF	TGCGCCAGCAGCCTAGGACTGCTTACCTACGAGCAGTACTTC	.	.	TRBV4-1	TRBJ2-7
CASIEPRVNTGELFF	TGTGCCAGCATCGAACCACGGGTGAACACCGGGGAGCTGTTTTTT	.	.	TRBV7-9	TRBJ2-2
CASSLYEGNPYEQYF	TGTGCCAGCAGCTTATACGAGGGGAATCCGTACGAGCAGTACTTC	.	.	TRBV11-2	TRBJ2-7
CASSPGLAAPDTQYF	TGCGCCAGCAGCCCTGGACTAGCAGCCCCAGATACGCAGTATTTT	.	TRBD2	TRBV5-1	TRBJ2-3